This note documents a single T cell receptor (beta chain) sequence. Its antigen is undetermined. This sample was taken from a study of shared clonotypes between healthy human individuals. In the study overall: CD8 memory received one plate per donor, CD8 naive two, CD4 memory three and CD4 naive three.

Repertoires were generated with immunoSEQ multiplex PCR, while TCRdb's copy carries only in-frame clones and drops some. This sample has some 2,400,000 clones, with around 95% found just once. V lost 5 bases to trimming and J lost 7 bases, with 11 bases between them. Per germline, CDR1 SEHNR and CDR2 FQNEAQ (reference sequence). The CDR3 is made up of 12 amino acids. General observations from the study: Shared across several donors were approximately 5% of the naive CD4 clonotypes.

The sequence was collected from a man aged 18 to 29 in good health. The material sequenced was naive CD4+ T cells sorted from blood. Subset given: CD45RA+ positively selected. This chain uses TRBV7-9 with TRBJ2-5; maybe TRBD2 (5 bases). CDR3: CASSRDAGTQYF. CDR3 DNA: TGTGCCAGCAGCAGAGACGCGGGGACCCAGTACTTC.